The sequence of this T cell receptor (beta chain) was determined in a study of blood T cell repertoires in COVID-19. The wider study: Specimens from acute and convalescent COVID-19 originated in the United States, Italy and Spain. PBMCs, B-cell-depleted T cells, or T cells were the source of the cDNA or gDNA that made up the material.

It was during active infection that Seattle patients were enrolled and then longitudinally followed. Using immunoSEQ multiplex PCR, the repertoire was profiled, and TCRdb retains in-frame clones only, with some absent. The top ten clones hold 6.7% of a sample with about 87,000 clones, 80% to 95% of them seen once. Trimming cost V 0 bases and J 2 bases, with 8 bases left between them. Germline V gene sequence: CDR1 SGHAT, CDR2 FQNNGV. The CDR3 extends over 14 amino acids. This clone was recorded a few times. This TCR was recovered from a man aged 18 to 30 with COVID-19, enrolled during active disease. The sequenced sample consisted of peripheral blood. This chain uses TRBV11-2 with TRBJ2-7, with TRBD1 as a possible D gene (6 bases). This chain's CDR3 is CASSLDRTAYEQYF. The CDR3 DNA is TGTGCCAGCAGCTTAGATCGGACAGCCTACGAGCAGTACTTC.